One sample yielded the 6 T cell receptor beta chains listed below, sequenced in a study of cytomegalovirus exposure and HLA in healthy donors. Primers: 60 Vbeta forward and 13 Jbeta reverse. Method: immunoSEQ multiplex PCR; TCRdb's copy keeps in-frame clones and lacks some. The sample records over 100,000 clones, over 65% being singletons. The source material was PBMCs. The receptors derive from a woman aged 25-40 years in good health and CMV-seropositive.

On this clone: One end of the junction fails to match germline, which may point to a read error. The chain has TRBV28 and TRBJ1-2; D gene uncertain. CDR3 length: 15 amino acids. The germline V gene has CDR1 MDHEN and CDR2 SYDVKM. The CDR3 coding sequence is TGTGCCAGCAGTTTCCTCAGCCCAGGTAACGATGGCTACACCTTC. It encodes CASSFLSPGNDGYTF.

This chain uses TRBV10-3 with TRBJ2-7; 7 nucleotides match TRBD1. The CDR3 contains 13 residues. Germline trimming cut 3 bases from V and 6 bases from J; bases unmatched to any gene: 5. Germline CDR1 and CDR2: ENHRY and SYGVKD. The CDR3 DNA follows: TGTGCCATCAGTGAAGACAGGGAGTCCGAGCAGTACTTC. Translating gives CAISEDRESEQYF.

The CDR3 loop is CASSLDGRDGKLFF. The CDR3 coding sequence is TGTGCCAGCAGCTTAGACGGCAGGGATGGAAAACTGTTTTTT. V gene TRBV7-8 combines with J gene TRBJ1-4, with D possibly TRBD1 on 5 matching bases. Trimming took off 1 base at V and 10 bases at J, with 13 bases between the two ends. This CDR3 has 14 amino acids. Looked up from germline, CDR1 is SGHVS and CDR2 is FQNEAQ. Together with reference TRBV7-8 and TRBJ1-4, the CDR3 gives the full variable domain: GAGVSQSPRYKVAKRGQDVALRCDPISGHVSLFWYQQALGQGPEFLTYFQNEAQLDKSGLPSDRFFAERPEGSVSTLKIQRTQQEDSAVYLCASSLDGRDGKLFFGSGTQLSVL.

V is TRBV28 and J is TRBJ1-2, with TRBD1 as a possible D gene (5 bases). The V gene lost 6 bases and the J gene lost 4 bases, with 9 bases spanning the gap. The CDR3 is 12 residues long. Germline assignment: CDR1 MDHEN and CDR2 SYDVKM. CDR3 sequence: CASSAGGYGYTF. CDR3 sequence (DNA): TGTGCCAGCAGCGCCGGGGGCTATGGCTACACCTTC.

The chain recombines TRBV6-5 with TRBJ2-3; 8 bases map to TRBD1. Germline loops: CDR1 MNHEY, CDR2 SVGAGI. Losses at the gene ends were 5 bases for V and 3 bases for J; bases not matched to a gene: 4. The CDR3 has 14 amino acids. The CDR3 DNA is TGTGCCAGCAGTCGGGACAGGTGGACAGATACGCAGTATTTT. The encoded protein is CASSRDRWTDTQYF.

This clone was counted a single time. The rearrangement joins TRBV11-2 to TRBJ2-4, with D perhaps matching TRBD2 (5 bases). CDR1 SGHAT and CDR2 FQNNGV come from the germline V gene. The CDR3 covers 14 residues. V was cut by 3 bases and J by 6 bases, with 12 bases left in between. The CDR3 DNA is TGTGCCAGCAGCTTGGGCCAGGCGGGAAACATTCAGTACTTC. Translated, it gives CASSLGQAGNIQYF.